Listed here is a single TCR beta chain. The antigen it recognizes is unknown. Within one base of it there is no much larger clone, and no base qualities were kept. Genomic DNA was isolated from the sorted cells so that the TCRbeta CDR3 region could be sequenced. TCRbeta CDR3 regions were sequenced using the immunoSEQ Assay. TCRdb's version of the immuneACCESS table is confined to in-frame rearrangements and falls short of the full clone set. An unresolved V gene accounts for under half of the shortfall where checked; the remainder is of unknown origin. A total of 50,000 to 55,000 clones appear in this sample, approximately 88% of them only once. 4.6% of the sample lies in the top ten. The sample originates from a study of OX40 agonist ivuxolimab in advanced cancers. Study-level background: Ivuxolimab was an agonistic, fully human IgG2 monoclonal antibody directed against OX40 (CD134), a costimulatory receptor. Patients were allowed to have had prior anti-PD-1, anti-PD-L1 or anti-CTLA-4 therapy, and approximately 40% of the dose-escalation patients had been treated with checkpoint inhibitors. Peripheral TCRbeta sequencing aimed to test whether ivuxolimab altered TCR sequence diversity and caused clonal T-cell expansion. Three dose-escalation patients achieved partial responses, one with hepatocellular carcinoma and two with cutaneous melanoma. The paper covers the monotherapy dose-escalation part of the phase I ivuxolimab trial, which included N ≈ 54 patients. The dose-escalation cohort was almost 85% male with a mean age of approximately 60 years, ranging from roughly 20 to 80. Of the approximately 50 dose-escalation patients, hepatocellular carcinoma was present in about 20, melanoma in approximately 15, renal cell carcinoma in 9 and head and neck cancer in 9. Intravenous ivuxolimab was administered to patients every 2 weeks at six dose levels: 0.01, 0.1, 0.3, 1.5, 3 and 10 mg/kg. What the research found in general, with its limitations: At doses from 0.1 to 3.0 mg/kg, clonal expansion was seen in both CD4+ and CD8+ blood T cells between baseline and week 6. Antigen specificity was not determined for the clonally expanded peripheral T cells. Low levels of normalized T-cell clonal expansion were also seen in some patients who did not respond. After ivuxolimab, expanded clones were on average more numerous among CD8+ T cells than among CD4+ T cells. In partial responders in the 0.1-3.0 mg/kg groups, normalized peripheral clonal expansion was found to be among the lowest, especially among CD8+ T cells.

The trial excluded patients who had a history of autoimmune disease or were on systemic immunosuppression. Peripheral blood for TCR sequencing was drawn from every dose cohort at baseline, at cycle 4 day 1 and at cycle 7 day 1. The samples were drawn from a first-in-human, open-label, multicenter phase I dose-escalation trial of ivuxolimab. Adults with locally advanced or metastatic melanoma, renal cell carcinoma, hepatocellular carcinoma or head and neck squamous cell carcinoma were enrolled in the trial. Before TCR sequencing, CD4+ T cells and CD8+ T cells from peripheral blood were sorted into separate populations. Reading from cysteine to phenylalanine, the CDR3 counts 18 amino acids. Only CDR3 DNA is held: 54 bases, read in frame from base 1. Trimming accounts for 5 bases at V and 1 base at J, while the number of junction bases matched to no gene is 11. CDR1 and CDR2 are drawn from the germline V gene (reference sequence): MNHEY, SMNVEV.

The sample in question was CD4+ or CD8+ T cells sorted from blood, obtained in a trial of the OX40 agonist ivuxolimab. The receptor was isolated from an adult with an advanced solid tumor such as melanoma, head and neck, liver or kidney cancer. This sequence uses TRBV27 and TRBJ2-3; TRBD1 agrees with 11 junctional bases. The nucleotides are TGTGCCAGCAGTCCTCCGGACAGGGGGCTAAGCGGCACAGATACGCAGTATTTT. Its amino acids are CASSPPDRGLSGTDTQYF.